This T cell receptor (beta chain) was sequenced during a study of T cells in Graves' hyperthyroidism and ophthalmopathy. Overall study: Prior to any treatment, at the point of initial diagnosis, peripheral blood was collected. Study-wide findings and caveats: Blood held most thyroid clonotypes expanded above 0.001 frequency. Ophthalmopathy, which appeared later, was predicted by the model a median approximately six months before onset.

This clonotype was detected many times. Its target is not known. TCR beta CDR3 regions were amplified from RNA transcripts. The TCR CDR3 first-round RT-PCR relied on the HTBI primer set. TCRdb ran MiXCR on the multiplex PCR reads and lists one entry per CDR3 protein. The sample has 380,000 or so distinct CDR3 sequences, approximately 19% seen once. The TCR comes from a woman aged 18-29 years with Graves' hyperthyroidism. What was sequenced was blood.

The CDR3 DNA reads TGTGCCAGCGCTAGCAGGGTGTCCTACGAGCAGTACTTC. Amino acids: CASASRVSYEQYF. The chain couples TRBV6-2 or TRBV6-3 to TRBJ2-7, with D possibly called TRBD1 or TRBD2 (5 bases each). Germline CDR1 MNHEY, CDR2 SVGEGT. V was shortened by 8 bases and J by 1 base, with 12 bases between the two germline ends. The CDR3 is 13 amino acids.